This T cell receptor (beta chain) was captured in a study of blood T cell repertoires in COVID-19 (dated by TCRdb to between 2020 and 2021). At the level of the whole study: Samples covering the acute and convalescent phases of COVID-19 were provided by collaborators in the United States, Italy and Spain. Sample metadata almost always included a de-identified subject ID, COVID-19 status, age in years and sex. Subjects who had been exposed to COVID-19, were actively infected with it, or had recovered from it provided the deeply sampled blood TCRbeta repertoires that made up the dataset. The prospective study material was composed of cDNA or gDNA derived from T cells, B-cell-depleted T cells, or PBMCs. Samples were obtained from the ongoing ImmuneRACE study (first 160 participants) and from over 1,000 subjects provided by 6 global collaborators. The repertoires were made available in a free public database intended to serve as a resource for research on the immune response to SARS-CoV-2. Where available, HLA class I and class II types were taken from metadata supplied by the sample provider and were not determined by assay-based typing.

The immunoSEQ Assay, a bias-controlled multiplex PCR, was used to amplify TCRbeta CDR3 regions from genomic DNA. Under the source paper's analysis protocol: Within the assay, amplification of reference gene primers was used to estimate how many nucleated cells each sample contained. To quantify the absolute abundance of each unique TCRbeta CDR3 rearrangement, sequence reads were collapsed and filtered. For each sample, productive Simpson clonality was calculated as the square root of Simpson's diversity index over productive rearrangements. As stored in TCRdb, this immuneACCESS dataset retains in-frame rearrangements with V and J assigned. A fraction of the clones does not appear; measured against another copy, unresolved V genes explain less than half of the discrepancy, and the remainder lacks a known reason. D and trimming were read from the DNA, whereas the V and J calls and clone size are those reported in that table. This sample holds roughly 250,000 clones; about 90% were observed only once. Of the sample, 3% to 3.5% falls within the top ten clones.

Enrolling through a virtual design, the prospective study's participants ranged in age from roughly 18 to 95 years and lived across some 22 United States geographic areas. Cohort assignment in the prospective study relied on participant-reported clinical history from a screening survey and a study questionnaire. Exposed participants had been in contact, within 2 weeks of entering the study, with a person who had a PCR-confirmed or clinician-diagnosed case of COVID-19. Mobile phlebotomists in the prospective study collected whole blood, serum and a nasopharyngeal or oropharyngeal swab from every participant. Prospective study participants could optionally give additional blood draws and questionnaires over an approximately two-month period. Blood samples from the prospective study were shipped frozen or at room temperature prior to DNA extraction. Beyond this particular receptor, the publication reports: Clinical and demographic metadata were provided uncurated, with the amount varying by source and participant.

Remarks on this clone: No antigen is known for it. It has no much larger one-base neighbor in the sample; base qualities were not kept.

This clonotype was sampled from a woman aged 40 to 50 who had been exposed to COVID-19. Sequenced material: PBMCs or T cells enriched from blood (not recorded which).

The bases are TGTGCCAGCAGTCGCACGGTTCGGACTGAAGCTTTCTTT. Translated, it reads CASSRTVRTEAFF. The chain is encoded by TRBV7-9 joined to TRBJ1-1; no D gene is confidently identified. Including cysteine and phenylalanine, the CDR3 has 13 amino acids. Just the 39-base CDR3 DNA is kept, in frame starting at base 1. V was cut back by 6 bases and J by 5 bases, leaving a gap of 13 bases between them. Via the germline V gene (reference sequence), CDR1 is SEHNR and CDR2 FQNEAQ.